This T cell receptor beta chain was identified during a study of T cell repertoires in cytomegalovirus infection. Turning to the study itself: Evidence of both CMV infection and a matching HLA type came from public TCR beta signatures. Overall study findings and caveats: Using cumulative public TCR beta family frequency, the authors identified those who carried CMV together with the relevant HLA. HLA-C-restricted CMV clonotypes gave the most frequent clonotype in two of eight donors.

Regarding this clonotype: What it binds is not known.

V lost 8 bases to trimming and J lost 8 bases, with 13 bases between them. Germline values: CDR1 SEHNR, CDR2 FQNEAQ (reference sequence). CDR3 length: 12 amino acids. TCRdb reprocessed the reads with MiXCR, giving one entry per CDR3 protein. This sample has around 450,000 distinct CDR3 sequences, with around 32% found just once. The TCR was taken from a human donor in good health (CMV status not recorded). Some clones in this sample may be carry-over from other donors' samples. This chain joins TRBV7-9 and TRBJ2-1; D remains ambiguous. Sequenced input: PBMCs. Here the CDR3 reads CASRPPTYEQFF. The DNA of the CDR3 is TGTGCCAGCCGGCCTCCTACCTATGAGCAGTTCTTC.